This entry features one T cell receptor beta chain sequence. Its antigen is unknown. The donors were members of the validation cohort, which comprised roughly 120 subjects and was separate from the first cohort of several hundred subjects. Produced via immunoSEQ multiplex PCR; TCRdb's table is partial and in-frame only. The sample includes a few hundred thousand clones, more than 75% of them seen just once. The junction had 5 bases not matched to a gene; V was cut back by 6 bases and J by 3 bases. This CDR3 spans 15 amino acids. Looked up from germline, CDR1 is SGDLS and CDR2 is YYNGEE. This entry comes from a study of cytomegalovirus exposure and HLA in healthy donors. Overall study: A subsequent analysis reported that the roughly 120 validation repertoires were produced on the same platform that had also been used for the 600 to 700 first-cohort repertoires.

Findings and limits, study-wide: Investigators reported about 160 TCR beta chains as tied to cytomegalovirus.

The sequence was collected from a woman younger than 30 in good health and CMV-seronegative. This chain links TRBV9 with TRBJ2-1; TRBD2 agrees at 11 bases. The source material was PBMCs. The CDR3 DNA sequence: TGTGCCAGCACCGGGACTAGCGGAAACTACAATGAGCAGTTCTTC. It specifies CASTGTSGNYNEQFF.